This TCR beta chain was obtained from a study of graft-versus-host responses after intestinal transplantation. About the study: Those transplanted obtained multivisceral, liver-intestinal, or isolated intestinal grafts. Anti-thymocyte globulin served as induction for all recipients, who then took tacrolimus and steroids for 3 to 4 years. Regarding the study as a whole: Allograft clonal ratios (graft-versus-host to host-versus-graft) were high in patients who had graft-donor T cell macrochimerism.

Only in-frame clones appear in the TCRdb table, and some are missing; sequencing was by immunoSEQ multiplex PCR. Counted here are about 120,000 clones, 80% to 95% occurring once; the ten biggest clones make up 0.095% to 0.15%. Worth noting for this clone: Antigen unknown.

The CDR3 extends over 17 amino acids. CDR1 and CDR2 from the germline V gene are SGHDT and YYEEEE. V shed 2 bases and J shed 3 bases, with 18 bases lying between them. The rearrangement uses TRBV5-6 and TRBJ1-5, with D perhaps matching TRBD1 (6 bases). The source was unstimulated CD4+ T cells sorted from spleen or lymph node cells, collected before intestinal transplant. This clonotype was obtained from a human donor who received an intestinal transplant. CDR3 residues: CASSLGGPLGVNQPQHF. The CDR3 bases are TGTGCCAGCAGCTTAGGGGGACCGCTGGGCGTCAATCAGCCCCAGCATTTT.